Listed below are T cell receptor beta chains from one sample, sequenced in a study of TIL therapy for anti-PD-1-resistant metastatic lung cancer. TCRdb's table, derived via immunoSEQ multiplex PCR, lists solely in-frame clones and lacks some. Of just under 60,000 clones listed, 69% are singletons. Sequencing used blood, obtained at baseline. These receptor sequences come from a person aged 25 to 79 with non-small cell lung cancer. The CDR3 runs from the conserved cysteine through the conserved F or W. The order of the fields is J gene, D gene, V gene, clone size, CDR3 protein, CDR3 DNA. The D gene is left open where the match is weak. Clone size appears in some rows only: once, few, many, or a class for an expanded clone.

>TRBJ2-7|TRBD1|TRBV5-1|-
CASSQTGAAYEQYF
TGCGCCAGCAGCCAGACAGGGGCCGCCTACGAGCAGTACTTC
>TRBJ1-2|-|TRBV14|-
CASSLSRAPGGYTF
TGTGCCAGCAGCTTAAGCCGGGCCCCAGGAGGCTACACCTTC
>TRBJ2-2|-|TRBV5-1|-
CASSGVGPGELFF
TGCGCCAGCAGCGGAGTGGGGCCCGGGGAGCTGTTTTTT
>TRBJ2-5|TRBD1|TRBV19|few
CASSIPGQVGETQYF
TGTGCCAGTAGTATACCGGGACAGGTTGGAGAGACCCAGTACTTC
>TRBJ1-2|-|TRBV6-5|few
CASSYSIEYYGYTF
TGTGCCAGCAGTTACTCGATCGAGTACTATGGCTACACCTTC
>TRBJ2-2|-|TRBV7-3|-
CASSLNSGNTGELFF
TGTGCCAGCAGCTTAAATAGCGGCAACACCGGGGAGCTGTTTTTT
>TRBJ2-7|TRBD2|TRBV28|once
CASSPLGAGILYEQYF
TGTGCCAGCAGTCCCCTCGGAGCGGGGATCCTCTACGAGCAGTACTTC
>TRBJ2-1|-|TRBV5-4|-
CASSHRSTGRGNEQFF
TGTGCCAGCAGCCACCGTTCGACGGGAAGGGGGAATGAGCAGTTCTTC
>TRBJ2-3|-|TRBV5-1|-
CASSLGQSGDTQYF
TGCGCCAGCAGCTTGGGACAGTCCGGAGATACGCAGTATTTT
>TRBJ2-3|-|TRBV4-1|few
CASSQEQSTDTQYF
TGCGCCAGCAGCCAAGAGCAGAGCACAGATACGCAGTATTTT
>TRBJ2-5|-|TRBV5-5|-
CASSLDIGRETQYF
TGTGCCAGCAGCTTGGACATCGGACGAGAGACCCAGTACTTC
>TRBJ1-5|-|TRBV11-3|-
CASSFEGQPQHF
TGTGCCAGCAGCTTTGAGGGTCAGCCCCAGCATTTT
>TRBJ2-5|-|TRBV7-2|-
CASSLFPSKETQYF
TGTGCCAGCAGCTTATTTCCCAGCAAAGAGACCCAGTACTTC
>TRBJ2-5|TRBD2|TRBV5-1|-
CASSFGGYQETQYF
TGCGCCAGCAGCTTCGGGGGGTACCAAGAGACCCAGTACTTC
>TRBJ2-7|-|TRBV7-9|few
CASSSSGHEQYF
TGTGCCAGCAGCTCCTCGGGGCACGAGCAGTACTTC
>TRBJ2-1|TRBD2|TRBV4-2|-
CASSQDPSGASSYNEQFF
TGTGCCAGCAGCCAAGATCCAAGCGGGGCAAGCTCCTACAATGAGCAGTTCTTC
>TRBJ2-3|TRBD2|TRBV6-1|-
CASSEASGSLTDTQYF
TGTGCCAGCAGTGAAGCGAGCGGGAGTCTAACAGATACGCAGTATTTT
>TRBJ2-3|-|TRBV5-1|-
CASQEVVGTDTQYF
TGCGCCAGTCAGGAGGTAGTAGGCACAGATACGCAGTATTTT
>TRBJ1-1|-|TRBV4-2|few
CASSQGVGDTEAFF
TGTGCCAGCAGCCAAGGGGTGGGGGACACTGAAGCTTTCTTT
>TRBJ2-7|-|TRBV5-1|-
CASSLVQGVGYEQYF
TGCGCCAGCAGCTTGGTCCAGGGCGTCGGCTACGAGCAGTACTTC
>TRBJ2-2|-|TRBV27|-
CASRTGTRSGELFF
TGTGCCAGCAGAACCGGGACCCGTAGCGGGGAGCTGTTTTTT
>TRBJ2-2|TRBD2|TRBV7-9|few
CASSTILAENTGELFF
TGTGCCAGCAGCACTATACTAGCGGAGAACACCGGGGAGCTGTTTTTT
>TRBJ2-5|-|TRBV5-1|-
CASRADGGGGAQYF
TGCGCCAGCAGGGCCGACGGCGGAGGGGGAGCCCAGTACTTC
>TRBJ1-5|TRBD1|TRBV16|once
CASSQIGQDNQPQHF
TGTGCCAGCAGCCAAATCGGACAGGATAATCAGCCCCAGCATTTT
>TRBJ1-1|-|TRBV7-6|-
CASSLDRNTEAFF
TGTGCCAGCAGCCTAGACAGGAACACTGAAGCTTTCTTT